The 7 T cell receptor beta chains in this list originate from one sample, sequenced in a study of blood T cell repertoires in COVID-19. Using immunoSEQ multiplex PCR, the repertoire was profiled, and TCRdb retains in-frame clones only, with some absent. Here the sample spans about 210,000 clones, around four fifths being singletons. Sequencing was carried out using peripheral blood. Receptor source: a man aged 50-60 years with active or convalescent COVID-19.

The chain combines TRBV12-3 or TRBV12-4 with TRBJ1-1; no clear D gene. The length of the CDR3 is 13 residues. V dropped 2 bases and J dropped 5 bases, with 9 bases sitting between them. The CDR3: CASSLRDDTEAFF. The CDR3 DNA reads as TGTGCCAGCAGTTTACGGGATGATACTGAAGCTTTCTTT.

This clone appeared a single time. J is TRBJ2-7 and V is TRBV7-2; TRBD2 is a possible D gene (6 bases). Looked up from germline, CDR1 is SGHTA and CDR2 is FQGNSA. This CDR3 has 18 residues. The germline V and J ends were trimmed by 3 bases and 2 bases, with 23 bases remaining between them. As DNA, the CDR3 is TGTGCCAGCAGCTTTGGGGCATTGGGCGGAGGGTCAGCCTACGAGCAGTACTTC. Translated: CASSFGALGGGSAYEQYF.

The genes are TRBV19 and TRBJ1-1; 10 bases are shared with TRBD1. Trimming removed 7 bases from V and 6 bases from J; junction bases left unmatched: 11. The CDR3 has 15 residues. CDR1 is LNHDA and CDR2 is SQIVND in the germline V gene (reference sequence). The CDR3 sequence is CASTAGGTGAAEAFF. CDR3 sequence (DNA): TGTGCCAGTACCGCCGGGGGGACAGGGGCGGCTGAAGCTTTCTTT.

J is TRBJ2-5 and V is TRBV5-1, with D uncertain. Per the germline V gene, CDR1 is SGHRS and CDR2 is YFSETQ. Trimming pared 2 bases from V and 1 base from J, leaving 9 bases between. The CDR3 spans 14 residues. Here the CDR3 DNA reads TGCGCCAGCAGCTTATCTACCTCCCAAGAGACCCAGTACTTC. This encodes CASSLSTSQETQYF.

This clone was recorded once. The chain combines TRBV29-1 with TRBJ2-5, with TRBD2 matching 15 bases. Germline V gene data show CDR1 as SQVTM and CDR2 as ANQGSEA. The J segment lost 3 bases and the V segment lost 1 base, leaving 0 bases of the junction unmatched. The CDR3 consists of 15 residues. This chain's CDR3 is CSVEGTSGGEETQYF. The CDR3 DNA reads TGCAGCGTTGAAGGGACTAGCGGGGGGGAAGAGACCCAGTACTTC.

The chain has TRBV5-1 and TRBJ2-5, with D tentatively TRBD1 (6 bases). There are 14 residues in the CDR3. V lost 5 bases and J lost 8, with 19 bases in between. Germline CDR1 is SGHRS and CDR2 is YFSETQ. CDR3 residues: CASSGGLDRATQYF. CDR3 sequence (DNA): TGCGCCAGCAGTGGGGGCCTGGACCGGGCCACCCAGTACTTC.

On this clone: An end of the junction differs from the germline gene, which may be a read error. This sequence joins TRBV9 and TRBJ2-7; 9 bases are a match to TRBD2. The germline V gene has CDR1 SGDLS and CDR2 YYNGEE. This CDR3 is built from 12 residues. Here the CDR3 reads CARRRGGVPASF. The CDR3 nucleotides are TGTGCCCGCCGGCGGGGGGGGGTCCCCGCTAGTTTC. Drawing the rest from reference TRBV9 and TRBJ2-7, the complete variable domain is DSGVTQTPKHLITATGQRVTLRCSPRSGDLSVYWYQQSLDQGLQFLIQYYNGEERAKGNILERFSAQQFPDLHSELNLSSLELGDSALYFCARRRGGVPASFGPGTRLTVT.